This entry lists 10 T cell receptor beta chains sequenced from one sample in a study of T cells in Graves' hyperthyroidism and ophthalmopathy. Regions amplified from RNA transcripts were the TCR beta CDR3 regions. First-round RT-PCR targeting the TCR CDR3 was performed with the HTBI primer set. TCRdb re-called the multiplex PCR reads with MiXCR, one entry per CDR3 protein. The sample includes hundreds of thousands of distinct CDR3 sequences, roughly 14% of them seen just once. The sequenced material came from blood. These receptors originate from a man aged 18 to 29 with Graves' ophthalmopathy.

Many counts were recorded for this clonotype. This chain links TRBV24-1 with TRBJ1-2, with D hard to call. CDR1 is KGHDR, CDR2 SFDVKD, per germline. Trimming removed 5 bases from V and 0 bases from J, with 6 bases in between. The CDR3 runs to 13 residues. CDR3 region: CATSGFANYGYTF. The CDR3 region has the DNA TGTGCCACCAGTGGGTTCGCTAACTATGGCTACACCTTC.

This clonotype was observed at least ten times. This chain connects TRBV9 to TRBJ2-3; TRBD2 aligns across 8 bases. The CDR3 runs 15 residues. Unmatched junction bases numbered 8, after V lost 3 bases and J lost 5 bases. Germline assignment: CDR1 SGDLS and CDR2 YYNGEE. The CDR3, as DNA: TGTGCCAGCAGCGGACGAGCGGGAGAGATAGATACGCAGTATTTT. This translates into CASSGRAGEIDTQYF.

As to this clonotype: Being one base from a much bigger clone, this may be a read error. The rearrangement uses TRBV24-1 and TRBJ1-2; tentatively, D is TRBD1 (5 bases). The CDR3 loop spans 12 amino acids. Germline V lookup: CDR1 KGHDR, CDR2 SFDVKD. CDR3 nucleotide sequence: TGTGCCACCCCAGGGACGGCTTATGGCCACACCTTC. Its protein product is CATPGTAYGHTF.

This clonotype has a count of ten or more. The chain is built from TRBV20-1 and TRBJ2-3; 8 bases agree with TRBD2. The CDR3 sequence is 16 residues long. V lost 0 bases to trimming and J lost 0 bases; unmatched junction nucleotides: 5. Germline V gives CDR1 DFQATT, CDR2 SNEGSKA (reference sequence). CDR3 amino acids: CSARDTGGESTDTQYF. The CDR3 DNA reads TGCAGTGCTAGAGATACCGGGGGGGAGAGCACAGATACGCAGTATTTT.

The chain recombines TRBV5-1 with TRBJ1-2; weak D call: TRBD1 (6 bases). V was shortened by 3 bases and J by 6 bases, with 12 bases between the two germline ends. The CDR3 is 13 amino acids. In germline, CDR1 is SGHRS, CDR2 YFSETQ. CDR3 coding DNA: TGCGCCAGCAGCTCCGGGACAAGAAATGGCTACACCTTC. This codes for CASSSGTRNGYTF.

This clonotype was recorded many times. The chain uses TRBV12-3 or TRBV12-4 and TRBJ1-2; no clear D. This CDR3 is 13 amino acids long. Trimming left V 7 bases short and J 8 bases short, with 17 bases between. For the CDR3, the DNA is TGTGCCAGCACCCGAACCCTGGCGGAGGGCTACACCTTC. It codes for CASTRTLAEGYTF.

A few counts support this clonotype. This chain links TRBV7-9 with TRBJ2-7; D remains ambiguous. Trimming shortened V by 8 bases and J by 4 bases, and 15 bases separated the two germline ends. The CDR3 length is 13 residues. Germline-derived CDR1 and CDR2 are SEHNR and FQNEAQ (reference sequence). CDR3 amino acids: CASRWGSGYEQYF. Here the CDR3 DNA reads TGTGCCAGCCGGTGGGGTTCCGGATACGAGCAGTACTTC.

This clonotype was picked up many times. The chain couples TRBV11-3 to TRBJ2-7, with 10 bases that match TRBD1. V lost 6 bases, J lost 3 bases, and 5 bases stayed unmatched. The CDR3 contains 14 residues. Germline V gene data show CDR1 as SGHNT and CDR2 as YENEEA. The CDR3 region has the DNA TGTGCCAGCAGTTCCGGGACAGGGGACTACGAGCAGTACTTC. Protein: CASSSGTGDYEQYF.

This clonotype was found a few times. The chain employs TRBV15 and TRBJ2-5, with D maybe TRBD2 (6 bases). The CDR3 spans 14 residues. Germline V gene sequence: CDR1 LNHNV, CDR2 YYDKDF (reference sequence). V lost 0 bases and J 5 bases, leaving 10 bases between the germline ends. The CDR3 nucleotides read TGTGCCACCAGCAGAGAAAACGGAGGGGAGACCCAGTACTTC. It yields the protein CATSRENGGETQYF. Full variable domain (missing parts from reference TRBV15 and TRBJ2-5): DAMVIQNPRYQVTQFGKPVTLSCSQTLNHNVMYWYQQKSSQAPKLLFHYYDKDFNNEADTPDNFQSRRPNTSFCFLDIRSPGLGDTAMYLCATSRENGGETQYFGPGTRLLVL.

In regard to this clonotype: This may be a read error, as it is one base from a much larger clone. The chain recombines TRBV29-1 with TRBJ1-1; D ambiguous. This CDR3 is 13 amino acids long. CDR1 and CDR2 from the germline V gene are SQVTM and ANQGSEA. CDR3 sequence reads: CSVGTGRATKAFF. DNA for the CDR3: TGCAGCGTTGGTACCGGACGAGCCACTAAAGCTTTCTTT.